This T cell receptor (beta chain) was recorded in a study of T cells in women clearing cervical HPV infection. Points from the study as a whole: TRBV6-7 relative abundance averaged about 0.1% in cases and under 0.2% in controls. Repertoire richness, not evenness, was significantly elevated in CIN3+ cases versus controls.

Trimming at V came to 0 bases and at J to 3 bases, leaving 9 bases not matched to a gene. The CDR3 is 17 residues long. CDR1 is SGHRS, CDR2 YFSETQ, per germline. On this clone itself: Antigen unknown. The CDR3 end is not reached by the read, which stops 3 residues before it; the germline J gene fills it in.

Profiling relied on immunoSEQ multiplex PCR, and the TCRdb table lists in-frame clones only, not all of them. Across tens of thousands of clones, the top ten clones capture 1.5% to 2% of the sample. Sequenced sample: blood buffy coat. This clonotype was obtained from a woman aged 18 to 75 with a cervical HPV16 infection that either progressed to CIN3+ or cleared (not recorded which). The chain has TRBV5-1 and TRBJ2-1, with TRBD1 matching over 7 bases. CDR3 region: CASSLGRRQGFYNEQFF. The sequenced part of the CDR3 DNA is TGCGCCAGCAGCTTGGGACGAAGACAGGGATTCTACAATGAG. The complete variable domain, with remaining parts taken from reference TRBV5-1 and TRBJ2-1, reads KAGVTQTPRYLIKTRGQQVTLSCSPISGHRSVSWYQQTPGQGLQFLFEYFSETQRNKGNFPGRFSGRQFSNSRSEMNVSTLELGDSALYLCASSLGRRQGFYNEQFFGPGTRLTVL.